These T cell receptor beta chains were read from a single sample in a study of blood T cell repertoires in COVID-19. Sequenced by immunoSEQ multiplex PCR; TCRdb stores in-frame clones only, minus some. The table includes about 150,000 clones, 80% detected once. Specimen: peripheral blood. Receptors originate from a man in his 60s with acute or convalescent COVID-19. Each CDR3 is given with its conserved first and last residue. D genes are given only for firm matches. For some rows the clone size is stated as once, few or many, or as a class when expanded; others skip it.

TRBJ1-5,TRBV7-2,once,TRBD1,TGTGCCAGCAGCATCGGGACAGCCCAGCCCCAGCATTTT,CASSIGTAQPQHF
TRBJ2-1,TRBV23-1,-,TRBD2,TGCGCCAGCAGTCCGGGACTAGCGGGAAGAAATGAGCAGTTCTTC,CASSPGLAGRNEQFF
TRBJ2-3,TRBV28,once,TRBD1,TGTGCCGCCTCCAGGGACAGGGGCAGGGATACGCAGTATTTT,CAASRDRGRDTQYF
TRBJ2-6,TRBV27,once,-,TGTGCCAGCAGTTTATCGAGGTACGGAGCTGGGGCCAACGTCCTGACTTTC,CASSLSRYGAGANVLTF
TRBJ1-1,TRBV4-1,-,-,TGCGCCAGCAGCCAATCCCAGGCGAACACTGAAGCTTTCTTT,CASSQSQANTEAFF
TRBJ2-5,TRBV11-3,-,-,TGTGCCAGCAGCTTACGGACTCCGGAGACCCAGTACTTC,CASSLRTPETQYF
TRBJ1-5,TRBV10-3,-,TRBD1,TGTGCCATCAGTGAGTCGACAGGGTCCTCTAATCAGCCCCAGCATTTT,CAISESTGSSNQPQHF
TRBJ1-3,TRBV12-3/TRBV12-4,-,-,TGTGCCAGCGGGGAGACGAGTGGAAACACCATATATTTT,CASGETSGNTIYF
TRBJ1-3,TRBV10-3,few,TRBD1,TGTGCCATCAGTGGGGGACAGGGAGGAAACACCATATATTTT,CAISGGQGGNTIYF
TRBJ2-3,TRBV5-1,-,TRBD2,TGCGCCAGCAGCTTACCCAGCGGGACCGTGACAGATACGCAGTATTTT,CASSLPSGTVTDTQYF
TRBJ2-7,TRBV2,once,-,TGTGCCAGCAGTGAGGGGGACACAACCTACGAGCAGTACTTC,CASSEGDTTYEQYF
TRBJ2-7,TRBV18,-,TRBD2,TGTGCCAGCTCACCATGGCTAGCGGGATACTACGAGCAGTACTTC,CASSPWLAGYYEQYF
TRBJ1-4,TRBV6-2/TRBV6-3,-,TRBD1,TGTGCCAGCAGTTCAGCCGGGACAGGGAACGAAAAACTGTTTTTT,CASSSAGTGNEKLFF
TRBJ2-1,TRBV9,-,TRBD2,TGTGCCAGCAGCGTAGCAGGAGCGGGAGGGCCAATAGGATCCAATGAGCAGTTCTTC,CASSVAGAGGPIGSNEQFF
TRBJ1-3,TRBV6-6,-,TRBD1,TGTGCCAGCAGATCCGGGACAGGGCTCTCTGGAAACACCATATATTTT,CASRSGTGLSGNTIYF
TRBJ1-1,TRBV9,-,TRBD1,TGTGCCAGCGGCGCCAACAGGGGGGCCACTGAAGCTTTCTTT,CASGANRGATEAFF